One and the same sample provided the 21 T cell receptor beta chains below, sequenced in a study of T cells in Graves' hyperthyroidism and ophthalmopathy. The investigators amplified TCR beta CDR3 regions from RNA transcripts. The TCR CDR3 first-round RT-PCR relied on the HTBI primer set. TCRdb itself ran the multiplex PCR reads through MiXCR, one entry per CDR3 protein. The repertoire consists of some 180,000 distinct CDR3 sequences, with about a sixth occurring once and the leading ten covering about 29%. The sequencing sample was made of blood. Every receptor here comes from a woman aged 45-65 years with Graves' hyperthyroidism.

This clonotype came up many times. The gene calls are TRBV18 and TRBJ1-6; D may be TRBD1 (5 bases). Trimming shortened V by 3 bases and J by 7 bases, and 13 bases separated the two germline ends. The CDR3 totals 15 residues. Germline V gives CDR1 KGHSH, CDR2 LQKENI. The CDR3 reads CASSPTTGGNSPLHF. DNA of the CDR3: TGTGCCAGCTCACCCACCACCGGGGGAAATTCACCCCTCCACTTT.

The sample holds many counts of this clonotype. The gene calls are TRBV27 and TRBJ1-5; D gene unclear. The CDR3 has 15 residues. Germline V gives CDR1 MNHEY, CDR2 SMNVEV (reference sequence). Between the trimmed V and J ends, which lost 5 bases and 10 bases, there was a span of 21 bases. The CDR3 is CASSPSSPLISPQHF. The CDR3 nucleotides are TGTGCCAGCAGTCCCTCCTCCCCCCTCATCTCACCCCAGCATTTT.

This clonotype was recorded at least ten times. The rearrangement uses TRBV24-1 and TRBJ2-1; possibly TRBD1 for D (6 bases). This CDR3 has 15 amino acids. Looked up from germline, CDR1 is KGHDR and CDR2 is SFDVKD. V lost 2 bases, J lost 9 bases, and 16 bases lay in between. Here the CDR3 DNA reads TGTGCCACCAGTGATTCCCAGGGACACGGCCCTGAGCAGTTCTTC. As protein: CATSDSQGHGPEQFF.

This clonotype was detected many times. CDR3 amino acids: CSAPPGVGYTF. As DNA, the CDR3 is TGCAGTGCCCCGCCCGGGGTTGGCTACACCTTC. This sequence joins TRBV20-1 and TRBJ1-2, with no clear D. Germline-derived CDR1 and CDR2 are DFQATT and SNEGSKA (reference sequence). The V end lost 6 bases, the J end lost 7 bases, and 12 bases lay between the germline ends. The CDR3 runs to 11 residues.

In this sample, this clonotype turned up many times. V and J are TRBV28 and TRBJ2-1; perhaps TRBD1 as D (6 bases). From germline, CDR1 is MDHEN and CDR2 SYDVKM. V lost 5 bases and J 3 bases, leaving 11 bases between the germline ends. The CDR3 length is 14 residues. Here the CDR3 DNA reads TGTGCCAGCAGTCAACAGGGAAACTACAATGAGCAGTTCTTC. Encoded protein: CASSQQGNYNEQFF.

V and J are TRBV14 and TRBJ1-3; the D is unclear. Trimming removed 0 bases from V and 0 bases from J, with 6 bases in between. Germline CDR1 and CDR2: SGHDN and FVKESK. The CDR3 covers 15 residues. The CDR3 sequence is CASSQDSSSGNTIYF. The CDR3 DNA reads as TGTGCCAGCAGCCAAGATAGCAGCTCTGGAAACACCATATATTTT.

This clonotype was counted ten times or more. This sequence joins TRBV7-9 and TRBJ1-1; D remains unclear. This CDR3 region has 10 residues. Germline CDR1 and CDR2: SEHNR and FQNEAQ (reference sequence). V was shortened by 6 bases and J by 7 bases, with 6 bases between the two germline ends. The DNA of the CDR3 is TGTGCCAGCAGTTTCAGTGAAGCTTTCTTT. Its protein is CASSFSEAFF.

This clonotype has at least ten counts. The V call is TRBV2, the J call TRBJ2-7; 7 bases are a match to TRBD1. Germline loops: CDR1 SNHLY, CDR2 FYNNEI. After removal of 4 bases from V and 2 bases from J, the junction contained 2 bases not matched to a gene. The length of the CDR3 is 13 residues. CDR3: CASSGRGTYEQYF. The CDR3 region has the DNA TGTGCCAGCAGTGGCAGGGGGACCTACGAGCAGTACTTC.

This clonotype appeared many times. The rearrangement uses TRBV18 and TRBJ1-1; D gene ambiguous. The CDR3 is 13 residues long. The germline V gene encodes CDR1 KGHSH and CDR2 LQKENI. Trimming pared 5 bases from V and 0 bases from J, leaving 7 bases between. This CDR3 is CASSGLMNTEAFF. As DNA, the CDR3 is TGTGCCAGCTCAGGACTGATGAACACTGAAGCTTTCTTT.

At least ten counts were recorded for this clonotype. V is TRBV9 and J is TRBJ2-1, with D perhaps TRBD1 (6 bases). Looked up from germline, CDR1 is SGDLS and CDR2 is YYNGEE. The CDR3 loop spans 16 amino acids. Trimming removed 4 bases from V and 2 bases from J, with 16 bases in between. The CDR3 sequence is CASSPGQSLPYNEQFF. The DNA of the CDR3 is TGTGCCAGCAGCCCAGGACAGTCTCTCCCCTACAATGAGCAGTTCTTC.

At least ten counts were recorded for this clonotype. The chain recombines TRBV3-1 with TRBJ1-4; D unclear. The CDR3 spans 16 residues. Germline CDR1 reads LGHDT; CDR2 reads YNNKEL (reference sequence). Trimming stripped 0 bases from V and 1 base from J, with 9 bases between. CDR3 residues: CASSQDLRLTNEKLFF. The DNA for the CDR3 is TGTGCCAGCAGCCAAGATCTTCGGTTAACTAATGAAAAACTGTTTTTT.

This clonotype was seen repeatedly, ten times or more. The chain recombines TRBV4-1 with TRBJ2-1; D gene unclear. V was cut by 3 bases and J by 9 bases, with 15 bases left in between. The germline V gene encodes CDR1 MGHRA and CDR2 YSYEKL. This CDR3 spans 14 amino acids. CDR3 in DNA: TGCGCCAGCAGCCAGGCCCCCTTCCCCCCTGAGCAGTTCTTC. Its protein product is CASSQAPFPPEQFF.

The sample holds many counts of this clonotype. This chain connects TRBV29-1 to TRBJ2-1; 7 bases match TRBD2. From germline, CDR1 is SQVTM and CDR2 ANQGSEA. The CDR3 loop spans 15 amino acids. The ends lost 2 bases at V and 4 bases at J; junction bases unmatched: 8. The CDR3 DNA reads TGCAGCGTTGAACCAGGGCGGGGGATGTACAATGAGCAGTTCTTC. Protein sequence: CSVEPGRGMYNEQFF.

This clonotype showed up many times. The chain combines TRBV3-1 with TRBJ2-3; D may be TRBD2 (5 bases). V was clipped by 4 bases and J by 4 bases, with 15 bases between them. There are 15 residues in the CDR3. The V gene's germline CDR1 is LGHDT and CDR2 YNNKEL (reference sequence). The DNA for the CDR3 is TGTGCCAGCAGCCCCTACCGCTCCGGGGCAGATACGCAGTATTTT. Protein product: CASSPYRSGADTQYF.

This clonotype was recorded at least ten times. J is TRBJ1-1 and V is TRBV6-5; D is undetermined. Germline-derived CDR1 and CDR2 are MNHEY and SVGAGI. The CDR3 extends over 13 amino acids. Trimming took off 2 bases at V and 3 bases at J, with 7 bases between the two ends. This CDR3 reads CASSYVADTEAFF. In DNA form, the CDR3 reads TGTGCCAGCAGTTACGTCGCCGACACTGAAGCTTTCTTT.

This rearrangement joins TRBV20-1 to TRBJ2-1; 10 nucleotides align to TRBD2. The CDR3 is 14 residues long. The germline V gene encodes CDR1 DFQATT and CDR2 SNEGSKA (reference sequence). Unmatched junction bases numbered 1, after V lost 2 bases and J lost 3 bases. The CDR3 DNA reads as TGCAGTGCTAGACCTAGCGGGAGCTACAATGAGCAGTTCTTC. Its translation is CSARPSGSYNEQFF.

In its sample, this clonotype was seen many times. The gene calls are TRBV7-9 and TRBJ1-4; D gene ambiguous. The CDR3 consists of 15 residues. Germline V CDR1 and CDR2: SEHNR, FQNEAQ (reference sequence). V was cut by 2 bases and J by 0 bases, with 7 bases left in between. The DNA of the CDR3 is TGTGCCAGCAGCTTATTTGGTGCAACTAATGAAAAACTGTTTTTT. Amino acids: CASSLFGATNEKLFF.

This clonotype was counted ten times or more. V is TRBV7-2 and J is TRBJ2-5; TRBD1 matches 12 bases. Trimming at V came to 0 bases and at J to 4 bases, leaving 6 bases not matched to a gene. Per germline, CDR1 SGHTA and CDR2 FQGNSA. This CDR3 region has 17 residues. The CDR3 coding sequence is TGTGCCAGCAGCTTAGCAGGGACAGGGGGCGACGGAGAGACCCAGTACTTC. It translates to CASSLAGTGGDGETQYF.

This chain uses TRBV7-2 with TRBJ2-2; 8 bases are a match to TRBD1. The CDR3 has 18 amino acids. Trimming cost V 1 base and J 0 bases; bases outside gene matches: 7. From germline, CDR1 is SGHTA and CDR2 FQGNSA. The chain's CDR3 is CASSLGTWTGPNTGELFF. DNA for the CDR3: TGTGCCAGCAGCTTAGGAACTTGGACAGGGCCGAACACCGGGGAGCTGTTTTTT.

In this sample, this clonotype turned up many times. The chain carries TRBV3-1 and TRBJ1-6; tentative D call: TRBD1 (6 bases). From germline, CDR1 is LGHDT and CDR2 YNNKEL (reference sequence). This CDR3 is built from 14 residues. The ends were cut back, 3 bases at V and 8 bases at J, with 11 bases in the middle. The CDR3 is CASSQGAKDSPLHF. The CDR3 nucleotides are TGTGCCAGCAGCCAGGGGGCTAAGGATTCACCCCTCCACTTT.

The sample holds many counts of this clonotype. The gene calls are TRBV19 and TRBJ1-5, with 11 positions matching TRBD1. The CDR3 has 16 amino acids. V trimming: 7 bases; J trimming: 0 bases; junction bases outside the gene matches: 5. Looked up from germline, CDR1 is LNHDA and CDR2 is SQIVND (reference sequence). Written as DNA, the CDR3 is TGTGCCAGTACCGGGACAGGGGGGTATAGCAATCAGCCCCAGCATTTT. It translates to CASTGTGGYSNQPQHF. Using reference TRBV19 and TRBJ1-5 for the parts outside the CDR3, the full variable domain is DGGITQSPKYLFRKEGQNVTLSCEQNLNHDAMYWYRQDPGQGLRLIYYSQIVNDFQKGDIAEGYSVSREKKESFPLTVTSAQKNPTAFYLCASTGTGGYSNQPQHFGDGTRLSIL.